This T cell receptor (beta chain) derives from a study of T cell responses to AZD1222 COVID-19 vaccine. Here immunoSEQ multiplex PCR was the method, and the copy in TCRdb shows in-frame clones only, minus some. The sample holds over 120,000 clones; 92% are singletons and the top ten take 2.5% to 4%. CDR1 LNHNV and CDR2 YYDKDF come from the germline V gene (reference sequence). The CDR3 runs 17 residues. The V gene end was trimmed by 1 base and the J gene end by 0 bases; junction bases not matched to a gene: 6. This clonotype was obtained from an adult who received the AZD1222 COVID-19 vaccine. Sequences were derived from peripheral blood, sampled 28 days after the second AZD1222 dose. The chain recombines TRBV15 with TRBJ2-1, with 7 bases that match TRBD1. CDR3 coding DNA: TGTGCCACCAGCAGAGGGGGGACAGTCAGCTCCTACAATGAGCAGTTCTTC. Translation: CATSRGGTVSSYNEQFF.